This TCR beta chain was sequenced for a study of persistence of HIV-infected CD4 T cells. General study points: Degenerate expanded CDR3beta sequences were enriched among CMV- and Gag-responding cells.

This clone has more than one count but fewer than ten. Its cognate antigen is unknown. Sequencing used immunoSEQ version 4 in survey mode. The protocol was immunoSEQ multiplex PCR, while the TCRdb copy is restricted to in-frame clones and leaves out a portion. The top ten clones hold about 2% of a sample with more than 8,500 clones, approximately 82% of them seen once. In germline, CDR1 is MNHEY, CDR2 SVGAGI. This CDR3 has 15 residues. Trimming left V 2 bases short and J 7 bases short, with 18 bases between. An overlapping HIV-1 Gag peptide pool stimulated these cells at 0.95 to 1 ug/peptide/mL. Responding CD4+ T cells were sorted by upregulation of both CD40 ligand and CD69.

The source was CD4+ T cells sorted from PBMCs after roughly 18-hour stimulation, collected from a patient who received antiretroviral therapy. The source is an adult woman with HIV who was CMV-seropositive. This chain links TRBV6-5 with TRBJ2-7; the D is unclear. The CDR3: CASSYDDRIQGEQYF. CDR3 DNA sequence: TGTGCCAGCAGTTACGACGACCGAATCCAAGGGGAGCAGTACTTC.